This T cell receptor beta chain was captured by sequencing in a study of T-cell reconstitution after alpha-beta-depleted transplantation in children. For this clonotype: The antigen is not known. Possible read error: a much larger clone is one base away.

Study-level findings and limits: By one year post-transplant, T-cell counts and diversity largely arose from T cells that were newly produced.

It was with unique molecular identifiers that the TCRbeta library was prepared. TCRdb used MiXCR to reprocess the PCR reads, holding one entry per CDR3 protein. The sample lists around 670,000 distinct CDR3 sequences, around 13% occurring once. The source was PBMCs, collected before TCRalphabeta/CD19-depleted stem cell transplant. The TCR sequence derives from a girl aged 2 to 9 with congenital amegakaryocytic thrombocytopenia, due to receive a stem cell transplant.

The CDR3 DNA reads as TGCAGTGCTAGTAAGGGGGCGAACACTGAAGCTTTCTTT. This translates into CSASKGANTEAFF. The rearrangement links TRBV20-1 to TRBJ1-1, with TRBD1 identical over 7 bases. The CDR3 length is 13 residues. With V trimmed by 3 bases and J by 1 base, 2 bases remained unmatched. Per germline, CDR1 DFQATT and CDR2 SNEGSKA (reference sequence).